This T cell receptor beta chain derives from a study of blood T cells in healthy people across ages (dated by TCRdb to between 2015 and 2016). Notes on the research overall: In model experiments, template switching captured roughly one uniquely barcoded TCR beta cDNA molecule for every two T cells. The study measured age-related changes in TCR beta repertoire diversity using deep sequencing normalized with unique cDNA molecular identifiers. The donors were divided into four age groups: young (average approximately 16 years), middle-aged (approximately 39), aged (roughly 66) and long-lived (82). To avoid experimental bias, donors of different ages were spread randomly across the sequencing lanes. Two additional independent replicas of 1 million unique cDNA reads from the same blood draw were analyzed for two donors (one aged 18 to 30 and one aged 80 or older).

Donors were 35 to 40 systemically healthy Caucasian individuals from Russia aged about 6 to 100 years. Each donor gave roughly 9 milliliters of peripheral blood, drawn into EDTA-treated Vacutainer tubes. PBMCs were isolated by Ficoll-Paque density-gradient centrifugation, with at least 6 million obtained per sample. Total RNA was extracted from PBMCs with Trizol reagent, with at least 5.5 micrograms obtained per sample. For every donor, flow cytometry on a PBMC aliquot measured the percentage of naive CD45RAhigh/CD27high T cells. Note on this clonotype: It has no known antigen specificity. Base qualities are not provided; no much larger clone lies one nucleotide away.

Library preparation used 5' RACE. Sequencing used an Illumina HiSeq 2500. A second roughly 6 to 11 cycle PCR used a sample-barcoded 5' primer and a J-beta primer mix. A template-switch 5' adaptor carrying 12 random nucleotides introduced a unique molecular identifier onto each TCR beta cDNA molecule. Each sample yielded at least 2.5 million CDR3-containing paired-end reads. First-strand cDNA was synthesized from all RNA with the Mint cDNA synthesis kit, primed by a TRBC-specific oligonucleotide. After uracil-DNA glycosylase treatment, a first 18-cycle PCR used universal primers M1SS and BC2_uni_R on all cDNA. On the study's bioinformatics: Normalization of each sample was performed by random selection of 1 million high-quality reads, each carrying a distinct molecular identifier. Instead of being binned into consensus sequences, reads with shared molecular identifiers were discarded. MiTCR, with a Q25 quality threshold and the strictest error-elimination algorithm, was used for CDR3 identification, clonotype clustering and error correction. A nonparametric unseen species model with Euler transformation was used to estimate lower-bound total TCR beta diversity. TCRdb reanalyzed the raw reads on its own, using fastp at Q25 for trimming and MiXCR for clone calling, and kept in-frame beta chains. Identical CDR3 protein sequences are pooled into one entry, listed with their most common genes and DNA. V and J calls and clone size were set by TCRdb, not the authors. The sample data list about 1.1 million distinct CDR3 sequences, and more than 30% of these were observed just once. Of the sample, around 13% falls within the top ten clones.

The CDR3 goes from the cysteine to the phenylalanine over 14 residues. Of the read, only the CDR3 DNA is kept; its 42 bases are in frame from base 1. V drops 2 bases and J drops 1 base, leaving 7 bases in between. Via the germline V gene, CDR1 is MNHEY and CDR2 SVGEGT. Paper-wide results and their limitations: Because profiling used bulk unsorted PBMCs, naive and antigen-experienced compartments could not be compared conclusively. Because the CMV infection status of the donors was unknown, age-related changes in expanded clonotypes may potentially have been confounded. As age increased, observed TCR beta diversity per million T cells dropped in a roughly linear way, and a significant reduction was already evident by age roughly 40. Compared with the aged group, the long-lived group had more naive CD4+ T cells, fewer expanded clones and increased TCR diversity, suggesting age selection. Estimates of total diversity from one million sequenced T cells were regarded as lower bounds and underestimates. Observed TCR beta diversity correlated strongly with the percentage of naive T cells measured by flow cytometry.

What was sequenced was blood. The clonotype comes from a young man in good health. The V and J segments used are TRBV6-2 or TRBV6-3 and TRBJ2-3; TRBD1 is possibly the D segment (5 matching bases). The CDR3 region reads CASSYGARTDTQYF. The DNA sequence follows: TGTGCCAGCAGTTACGGGGCCCGCACAGATACGCAGTATTTT.